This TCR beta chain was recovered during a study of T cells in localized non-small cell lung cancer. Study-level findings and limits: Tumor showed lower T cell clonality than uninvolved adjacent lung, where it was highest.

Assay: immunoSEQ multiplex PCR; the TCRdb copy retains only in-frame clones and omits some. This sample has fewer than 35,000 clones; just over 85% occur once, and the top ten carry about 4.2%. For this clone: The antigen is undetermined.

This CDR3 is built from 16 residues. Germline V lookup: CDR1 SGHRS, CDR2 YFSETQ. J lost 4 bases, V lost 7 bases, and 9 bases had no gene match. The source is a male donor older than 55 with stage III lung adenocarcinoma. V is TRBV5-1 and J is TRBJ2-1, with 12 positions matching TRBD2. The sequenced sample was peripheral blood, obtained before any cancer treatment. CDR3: CASGRLAGVAYNEQFF. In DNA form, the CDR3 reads TGCGCCAGCGGAAGACTAGCGGGAGTAGCGTACAATGAGCAGTTCTTC.